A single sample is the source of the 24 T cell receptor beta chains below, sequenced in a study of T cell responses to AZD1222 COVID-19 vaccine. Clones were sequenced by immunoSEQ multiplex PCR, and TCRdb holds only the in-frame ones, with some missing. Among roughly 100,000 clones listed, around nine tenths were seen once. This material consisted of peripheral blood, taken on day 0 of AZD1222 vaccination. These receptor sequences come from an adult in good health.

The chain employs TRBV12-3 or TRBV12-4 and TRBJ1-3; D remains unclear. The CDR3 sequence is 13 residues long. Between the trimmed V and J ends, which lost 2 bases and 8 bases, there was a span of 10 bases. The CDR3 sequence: CASSLSQADTIYF. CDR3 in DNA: TGTGCCAGCAGTTTAAGCCAAGCAGACACCATATATTTT.

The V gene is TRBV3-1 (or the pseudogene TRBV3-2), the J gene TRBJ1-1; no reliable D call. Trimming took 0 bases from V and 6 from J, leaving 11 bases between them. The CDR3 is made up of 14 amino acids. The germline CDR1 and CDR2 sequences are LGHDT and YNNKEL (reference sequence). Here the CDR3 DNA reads TGTGCCAGCAGCCAAGATCCGGGGAGCCCTGAAGCTTTCTTT. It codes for CASSQDPGSPEAFF.

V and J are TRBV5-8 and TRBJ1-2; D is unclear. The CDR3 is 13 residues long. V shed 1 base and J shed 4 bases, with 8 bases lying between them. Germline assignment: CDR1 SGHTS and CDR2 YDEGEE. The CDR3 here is CASSLKRGYGYTF. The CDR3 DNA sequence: TGTGCCAGCAGCTTGAAACGGGGCTATGGCTACACCTTC.

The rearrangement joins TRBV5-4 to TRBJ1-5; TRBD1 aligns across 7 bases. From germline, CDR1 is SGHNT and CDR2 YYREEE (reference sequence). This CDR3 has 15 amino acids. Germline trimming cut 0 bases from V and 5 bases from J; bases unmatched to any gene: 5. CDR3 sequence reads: CASSLGQGVDQPQHF. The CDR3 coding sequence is TGTGCCAGCAGCTTGGGACAGGGCGTCGATCAGCCCCAGCATTTT.

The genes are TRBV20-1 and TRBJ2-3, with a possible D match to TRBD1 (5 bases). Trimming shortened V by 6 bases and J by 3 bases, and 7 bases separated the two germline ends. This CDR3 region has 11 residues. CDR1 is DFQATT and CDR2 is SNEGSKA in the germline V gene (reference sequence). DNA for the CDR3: TGCAGTGCGAGACAGACAGATACGCAGTATTTT. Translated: CSARQTDTQYF.

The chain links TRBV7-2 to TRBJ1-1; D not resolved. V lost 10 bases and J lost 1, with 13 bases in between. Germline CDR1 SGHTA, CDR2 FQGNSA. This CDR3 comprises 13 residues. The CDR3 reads CATFLGPNTEAFF. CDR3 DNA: TGTGCCACCTTTTTGGGTCCGAACACTGAAGCTTTCTTT.

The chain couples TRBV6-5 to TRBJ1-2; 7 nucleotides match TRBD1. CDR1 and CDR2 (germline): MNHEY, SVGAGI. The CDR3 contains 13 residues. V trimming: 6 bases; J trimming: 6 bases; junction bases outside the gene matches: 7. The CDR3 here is CASSPTTGHGYTF. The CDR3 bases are TGTGCCAGCAGCCCAACGACAGGGCATGGCTACACCTTC.

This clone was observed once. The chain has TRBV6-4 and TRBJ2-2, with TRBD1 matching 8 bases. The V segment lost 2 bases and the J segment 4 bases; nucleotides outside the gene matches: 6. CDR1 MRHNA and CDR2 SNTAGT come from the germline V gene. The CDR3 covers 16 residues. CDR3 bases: TGTGCCAGCAGTGACCTTGCAGGGGGCGGCACCGGGGAGCTGTTTTTT. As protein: CASSDLAGGGTGELFF.

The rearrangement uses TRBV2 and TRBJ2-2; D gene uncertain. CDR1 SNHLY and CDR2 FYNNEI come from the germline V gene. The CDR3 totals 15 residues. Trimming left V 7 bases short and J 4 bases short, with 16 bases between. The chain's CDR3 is CASNPQTVATGELFF. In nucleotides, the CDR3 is TGTGCCAGCAATCCCCAGACGGTAGCCACCGGGGAGCTGTTTTTT.

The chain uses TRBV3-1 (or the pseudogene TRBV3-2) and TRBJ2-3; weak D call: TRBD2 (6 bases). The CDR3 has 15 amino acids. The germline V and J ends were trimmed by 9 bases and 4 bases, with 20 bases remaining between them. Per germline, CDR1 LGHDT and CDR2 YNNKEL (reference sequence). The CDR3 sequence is CARGTLRPGSDTQYF. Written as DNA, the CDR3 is TGTGCCAGGGGGACTCTAAGGCCTGGTTCAGATACGCAGTATTTT.

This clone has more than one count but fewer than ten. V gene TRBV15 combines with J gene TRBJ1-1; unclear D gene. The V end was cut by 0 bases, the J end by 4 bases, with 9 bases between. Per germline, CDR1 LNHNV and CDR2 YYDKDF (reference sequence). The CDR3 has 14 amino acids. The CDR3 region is CATSRDRAGTEAFF. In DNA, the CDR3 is TGTGCCACCAGCAGAGATCGGGCGGGCACTGAAGCTTTCTTT. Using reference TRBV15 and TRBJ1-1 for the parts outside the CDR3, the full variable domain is DAMVIQNPRYQVTQFGKPVTLSCSQTLNHNVMYWYQQKSSQAPKLLFHYYDKDFNNEADTPDNFQSRRPNTSFCFLDIRSPGLGDTAMYLCATSRDRAGTEAFFGQGTRLTVV.

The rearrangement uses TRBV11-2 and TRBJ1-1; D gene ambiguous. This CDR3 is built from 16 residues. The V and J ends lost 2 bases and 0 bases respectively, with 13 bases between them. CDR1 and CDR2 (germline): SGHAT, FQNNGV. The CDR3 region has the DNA TGTGCCAGCAGCTTATTAGTCGGGTTCATGAACACTGAAGCTTTCTTT. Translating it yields CASSLLVGFMNTEAFF.

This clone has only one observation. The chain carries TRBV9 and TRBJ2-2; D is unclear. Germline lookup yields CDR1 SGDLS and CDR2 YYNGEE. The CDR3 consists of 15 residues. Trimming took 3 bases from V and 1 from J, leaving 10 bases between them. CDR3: CASSARSVNTGELFF. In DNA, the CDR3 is TGTGCCAGCAGCGCGCGGTCCGTGAACACCGGGGAGCTGTTTTTT.

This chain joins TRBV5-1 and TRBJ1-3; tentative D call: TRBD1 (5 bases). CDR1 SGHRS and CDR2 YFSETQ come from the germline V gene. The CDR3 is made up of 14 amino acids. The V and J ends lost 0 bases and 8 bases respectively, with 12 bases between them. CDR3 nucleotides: TGCGCCAGCAGCTTGGCCGGGGGGGTTGACACCATATATTTT. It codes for CASSLAGGVDTIYF. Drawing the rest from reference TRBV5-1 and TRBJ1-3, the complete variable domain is KAGVTQTPRYLIKTRGQQVTLSCSPISGHRSVSWYQQTPGQGLQFLFEYFSETQRNKGNFPGRFSGRQFSNSRSEMNVSTLELGDSALYLCASSLAGGVDTIYFGEGSWLTVV.

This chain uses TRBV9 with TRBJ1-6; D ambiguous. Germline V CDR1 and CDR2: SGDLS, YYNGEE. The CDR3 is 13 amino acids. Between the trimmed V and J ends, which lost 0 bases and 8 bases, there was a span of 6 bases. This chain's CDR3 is CASSVDGDSPLHF. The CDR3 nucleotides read TGTGCCAGCAGCGTAGACGGGGATTCACCCCTCCACTTT.

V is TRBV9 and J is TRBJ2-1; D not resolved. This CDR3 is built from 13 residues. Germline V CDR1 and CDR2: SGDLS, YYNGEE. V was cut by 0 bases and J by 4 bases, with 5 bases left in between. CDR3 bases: TGTGCCAGCAGCGTAGACGGATACAATGAGCAGTTCTTC. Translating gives CASSVDGYNEQFF.

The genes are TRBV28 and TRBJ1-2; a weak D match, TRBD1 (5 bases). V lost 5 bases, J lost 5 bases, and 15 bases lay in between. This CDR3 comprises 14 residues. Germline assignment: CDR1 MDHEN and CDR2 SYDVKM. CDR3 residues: CASSPPTDPYGYTF. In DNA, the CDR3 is TGTGCCAGCAGTCCTCCGACAGATCCTTATGGCTACACCTTC.

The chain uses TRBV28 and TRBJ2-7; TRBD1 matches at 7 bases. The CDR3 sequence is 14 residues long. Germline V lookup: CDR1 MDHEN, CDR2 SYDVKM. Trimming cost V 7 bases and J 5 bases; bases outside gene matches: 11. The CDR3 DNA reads TGTGCCAGCATTCTGACAGGGAGTGACCACGAGCAGTACTTC. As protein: CASILTGSDHEQYF.

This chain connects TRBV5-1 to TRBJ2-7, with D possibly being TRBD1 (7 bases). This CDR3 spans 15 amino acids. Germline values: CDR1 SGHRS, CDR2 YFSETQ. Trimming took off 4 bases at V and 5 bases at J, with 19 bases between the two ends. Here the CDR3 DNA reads TGCGCCAGCAGCCGGAAGGGAGGACAGGACCACGAGCAGTACTTC. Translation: CASSRKGGQDHEQYF.

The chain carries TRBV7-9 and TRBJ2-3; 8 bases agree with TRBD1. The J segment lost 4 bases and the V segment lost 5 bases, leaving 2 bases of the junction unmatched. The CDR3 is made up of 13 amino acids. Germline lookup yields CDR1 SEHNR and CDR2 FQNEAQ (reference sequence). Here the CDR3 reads CASSVQGADTQYF. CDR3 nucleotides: TGTGCCAGCAGCGTACAGGGGGCAGATACGCAGTATTTT.

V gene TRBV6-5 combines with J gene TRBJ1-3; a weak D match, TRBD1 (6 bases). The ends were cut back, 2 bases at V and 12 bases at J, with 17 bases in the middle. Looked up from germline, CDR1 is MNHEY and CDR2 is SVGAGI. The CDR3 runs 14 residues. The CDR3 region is CASSYSQGSKHIYF. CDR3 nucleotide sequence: TGTGCCAGCAGTTACAGTCAGGGGAGCAAGCACATATATTTT.

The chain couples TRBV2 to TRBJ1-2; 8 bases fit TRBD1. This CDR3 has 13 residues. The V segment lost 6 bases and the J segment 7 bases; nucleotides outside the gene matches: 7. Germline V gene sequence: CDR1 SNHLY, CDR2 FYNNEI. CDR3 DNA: TGTGCCAGCAGCTCAGGACAGGGACTTGGCTACACCTTC. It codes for CASSSGQGLGYTF.

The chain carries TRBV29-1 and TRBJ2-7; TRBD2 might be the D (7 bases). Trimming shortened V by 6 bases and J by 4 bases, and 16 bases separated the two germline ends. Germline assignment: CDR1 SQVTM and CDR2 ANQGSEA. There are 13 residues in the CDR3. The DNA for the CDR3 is TGCAGCGTCCAAAAGGAGGGGGGGTACGAGCAGTACTTC. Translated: CSVQKEGGYEQYF.

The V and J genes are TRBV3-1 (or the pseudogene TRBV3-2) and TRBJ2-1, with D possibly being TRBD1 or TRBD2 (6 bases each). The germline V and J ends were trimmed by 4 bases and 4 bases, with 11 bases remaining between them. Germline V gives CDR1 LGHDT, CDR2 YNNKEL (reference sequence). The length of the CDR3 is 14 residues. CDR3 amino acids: CASSRGALYNEQFF. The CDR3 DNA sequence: TGTGCCAGCAGCCGGGGGGCTTTATACAATGAGCAGTTCTTC.